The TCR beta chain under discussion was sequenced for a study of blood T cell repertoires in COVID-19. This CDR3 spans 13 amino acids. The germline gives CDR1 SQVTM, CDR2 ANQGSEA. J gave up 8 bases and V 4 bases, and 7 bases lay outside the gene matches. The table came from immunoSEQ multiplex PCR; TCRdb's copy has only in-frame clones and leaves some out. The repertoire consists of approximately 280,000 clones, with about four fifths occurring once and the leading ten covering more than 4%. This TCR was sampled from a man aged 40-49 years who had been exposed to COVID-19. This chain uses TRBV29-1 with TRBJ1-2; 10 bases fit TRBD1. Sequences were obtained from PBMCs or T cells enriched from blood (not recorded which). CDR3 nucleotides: TGCAGCGTTGTGGGGGACAGGGGACCCGGCTACACCTTC. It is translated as CSVVGDRGPGYTF.